Listed below are T cell receptor beta chains from one sample, sequenced in a study of control samples from healthy donors and cancer patients. TCRdb's copy holds only in-frame clones and misses some; the assay was immunoSEQ multiplex PCR. Here the sample spans 150,000 to 200,000 clones, 91% being singletons. The specimen sequenced was blood. These receptors were obtained from a woman in her thirties in good health. Each CDR3 is given with its conserved first and last residue. D genes are given only for firm matches. Only some rows state a clone size, as once, few, many or a class for expanded clones.

TGTGCCAGCAGTAATCGACAGCCCAATGAGCAGTTCTTC | CASSNRQPNEQFF | TRBJ2-1 | TRBV27 | NA | NA
TGCGCCAGCAGCTTGGGGGATAGCACAGATACGCAGTATTTT | CASSLGDSTDTQYF | TRBJ2-3 | TRBV5-1 | NA | NA
TGCGCCAGCAGAATCACTAGCGGGAGCTACAATGAGCAGTTCTTC | CASRITSGSYNEQFF | TRBJ2-1 | TRBV4-3 | TRBD2 | NA
TGTGCCAGCGATCCCGGGACAGGATACAATGAGCAGTTCTTC | CASDPGTGYNEQFF | TRBJ2-1 | TRBV6-5 | TRBD1 | NA
TGTGCCAGCAGCTTGGGATCTCGGCAGCCCCAGCATTTT | CASSLGSRQPQHF | TRBJ1-5 | TRBV7-9 | NA | NA
TGTGCCAGCAGCCGCCAGACTAGCGGGGGGGCAGATACGCAGTATTTT | CASSRQTSGGADTQYF | TRBJ2-3 | TRBV7-6 | TRBD2 | NA
TGTAGTGGTCGTCAGCCCCAGCATTTT | CSGRQPQHF | TRBJ1-5 | TRBV20-1 | NA | NA
TGTGCCAGCAGCTTGGGTTTTAATTCACCCCTCCACTTT | CASSLGFNSPLHF | TRBJ1-6 | TRBV7-3 | NA | once
TGTGCCAGCAGCGGACTAGCGGGAAGGGGTAATGAGCAGTTCTTC | CASSGLAGRGNEQFF | TRBJ2-1 | TRBV7-2 | TRBD2 | NA
TGTGCCAGCAGCTCCATCGGGACAGGCGGGGGTGGAAACACCATATATTTT | CASSSIGTGGGGNTIYF | TRBJ1-3 | TRBV7-2 | TRBD1 | NA
TGTGCCAGCAGCGCACGGGACAGGAGAAACTATGGCTACACCTTC | CASSARDRRNYGYTF | TRBJ1-2 | TRBV21-1 | NA | NA
TGTGCCAGCAGTAAAAGGAACACTGAAGCTTTCTTT | CASSKRNTEAFF | TRBJ1-1 | TRBV6-6 | NA | NA
TGTGCCAGCAGTGATAGGGGGGCGCCTGTTCAGCCCCAGCATTTT | CASSDRGAPVQPQHF | TRBJ1-5 | TRBV6-4 | NA | NA
TGTGCCAGCAGCCCGGGACAGGCCTATGGCTACACCTTC | CASSPGQAYGYTF | TRBJ1-2 | TRBV11-3 | TRBD1 | NA
TGTGCCAGCAGCTTAGGGGGACTAGCGGGAGGCCCTTCCTACGAGCAGTACTTC | CASSLGGLAGGPSYEQYF | TRBJ2-7 | TRBV11-3 | TRBD2 | NA
TGTGCCAGCAGTAATACATCGCTCGGCGAGCAGTACTTC | CASSNTSLGEQYF | TRBJ2-7 | TRBV11-3 | NA | NA
TGTGCCAGCAGCTTAAAGGGCGGGTCTAGTAATTCACCCCTCCACTTT | CASSLKGGSSNSPLHF | TRBJ1-6 | TRBV7-6 | NA | NA
TGTGCCAGTAGTATAGGTTCAGGGGTCATCACCGGGGAGCTGTTTTTT | CASSIGSGVITGELFF | TRBJ2-2 | TRBV19 | NA | NA
TGTGCCAGCAGCTTAGGAAATGAGCAGTTCTTC | CASSLGNEQFF | TRBJ2-1 | TRBV7-3 | NA | NA
TGTGCCAGCAGCCAAGTCAGGACAGGAAAGAACACTGAAGCTTTCTTT | CASSQVRTGKNTEAFF | TRBJ1-1 | TRBV3-1/TRBV3-2 | TRBD1 | NA
TGTGCCACCAGTGATGGGACAGGGTACACTGAAGCTTTCTTT | CATSDGTGYTEAFF | TRBJ1-1 | TRBV24-1 | TRBD1 | NA
TGTGCCAGCAGTTTAGTAGCCAAAAACATTCAGTACTTC | CASSLVAKNIQYF | TRBJ2-4 | TRBV28 | NA | NA
TGTGCCAGCAGCTTAACAACCAATAGGGGTGACATTCAGTACTTC | CASSLTTNRGDIQYF | TRBJ2-4 | TRBV7-3 | NA | NA
TGTGCCAGCAGCGTCAGCGGGGGGGCCCCAGATACGCAGTATTTT | CASSVSGGAPDTQYF | TRBJ2-3 | TRBV9 | TRBD2 | once
TGTGCCAGCAGTTGGGACAGGGAGGACGAGCAGTACTTC | CASSWDREDEQYF | TRBJ2-7 | TRBV6-5 | TRBD1 | NA
TGTGCCAGCAGTGACAGTTCCACCGGGGAGCTGTTTTTT | CASSDSSTGELFF | TRBJ2-2 | TRBV6-4 | NA | NA
TGTGCCAGCAGTTCGCTACGGACAGGGGGCGAGCAGCCCCAGCATTTT | CASSSLRTGGEQPQHF | TRBJ1-5 | TRBV28 | TRBD1 | NA
TGTGCCAGCAGTCCCCTAGCGGGCCTTCTCCAAGAGACCCAGTACTTC | CASSPLAGLLQETQYF | TRBJ2-5 | TRBV27 | TRBD2 | NA
TGTGCCAGCACCTGGACAGGGGGCGCAACGGGAAAACTGTTTTTT | CASTWTGGATGKLFF | TRBJ1-4 | TRBV28 | TRBD1 | NA
TGTGCCAGCAGCTTGCGGGAGGCCCCAGATACGCAGTATTTT | CASSLREAPDTQYF | TRBJ2-3 | TRBV11-3 | TRBD2 | NA
TGTGCCAGCAGCCCCCCACAGGGGTCCTACGAGCAGTACTTC | CASSPPQGSYEQYF | TRBJ2-7 | TRBV11-1 | TRBD1 | NA
TGTGCCACCAGCAGGGACAGGTATAGCAATCAGCCCCAGCATTTT | CATSRDRYSNQPQHF | TRBJ1-5 | TRBV15 | TRBD1 | NA
TGCGCCAGCAGCCAAGCGTTGGGACAGGCCTATGGCTACACCTTC | CASSQALGQAYGYTF | TRBJ1-2 | TRBV4-3 | TRBD1 | NA
TGTGCCAGCAGTTTATCCCGGGGGGGCGCAGATACGCAGTATTTT | CASSLSRGGADTQYF | TRBJ2-3 | TRBV27 | TRBD2 | NA
TGCAGTGGGAAAGTGGATGAAAAACTGTTTTTT | CSGKVDEKLFF | TRBJ1-4 | TRBV20-1 | NA | NA
TGTGCCAGCAGTCCCGGACAGGTGGGCGGTTCACCCCTCCACTTT | CASSPGQVGGSPLHF | TRBJ1-6 | TRBV27 | TRBD1 | NA
TGTGCCAGCAGCTTAGTTTACCCAGGGGAGGCTTACGAGCAGTACTTC | CASSLVYPGEAYEQYF | TRBJ2-7 | TRBV7-9 | NA | NA
TGTGCCAGTAGTCCGGACGGGTCCTACGAGCAGTACTTC | CASSPDGSYEQYF | TRBJ2-7 | TRBV19 | NA | few
TGCGCCAGCAGCTTGTCCGGGACCTACGAGCAGTACTTC | CASSLSGTYEQYF | TRBJ2-7 | TRBV5-1 | NA | NA
TGTGCCAGCAGCGTAGTCCCCGGGGGCCGGGAGACCCAGTACTTC | CASSVVPGGRETQYF | TRBJ2-5 | TRBV9 | NA | NA
TGTGCCAGCAGCCTCGGGACAGCAGCTAGCGAAAAACTGTTTTTT | CASSLGTAASEKLFF | TRBJ1-4 | TRBV11-2 | TRBD1 | NA
TGTGCCATCCTGGGGCAGGGGCCCTCCTACGAGCAGTACTTC | CAILGQGPSYEQYF | TRBJ2-7 | TRBV7-9 | NA | NA
TGTGCCAGCAGTGAACTAGCGGGGACAGATACGCAGTATTTT | CASSELAGTDTQYF | TRBJ2-3 | TRBV2 | TRBD2 | NA
TGTGCCAGCAGTGACGGACAGGGATACACTGAAGCTTTCTTT | CASSDGQGYTEAFF | TRBJ1-1 | TRBV6-1 | TRBD1 | few
TGTGCCAGCAGCCGGACTAGCGGGTCCAGCACAGATACGCAGTATTTT | CASSRTSGSSTDTQYF | TRBJ2-3 | TRBV3-1/TRBV3-2 | TRBD2 | NA
TGTGCCATCAGTGAGCGGCAGTACAATGAGCAGTTCTTC | CAISERQYNEQFF | TRBJ2-1 | TRBV10-3 | NA | NA
TGTGCCAGCAGCCAAGTGACAGTTGAGCAGTTCTTC | CASSQVTVEQFF | TRBJ2-1 | TRBV3-1/TRBV3-2 | NA | NA
TGTGCCAGCAGTCCCAACCCTTACAATGAGCAGTTCTTC | CASSPNPYNEQFF | TRBJ2-1 | TRBV28 | NA | few
TGCAGCGTTGAACCTCTCCAAGAGACCCAGTACTTC | CSVEPLQETQYF | TRBJ2-5 | TRBV29-1 | NA | NA
TGTGCCAGCAGCTTAACGGGGGGCGCAGGTTCACCCCTCCACTTT | CASSLTGGAGSPLHF | TRBJ1-6 | TRBV7-3 | NA | NA
TGTGCCAGCAGCCAAGATCGAGGTTTAGGCACCTATAATTCACCCCTCCACTTT | CASSQDRGLGTYNSPLHF | TRBJ1-6 | TRBV3-1/TRBV3-2 | NA | NA
TGCGCCAGCACAGGACAGGGCGACTATGGCTACACCTTC | CASTGQGDYGYTF | TRBJ1-2 | TRBV5-1 | TRBD1 | NA
TGCGCCAGCAGCGGGGGACGGCCCGACTATGGCTACACCTTC | CASSGGRPDYGYTF | TRBJ1-2 | TRBV5-1 | NA | NA
TGTGCCAGCAGCCCGAACAGCGGGAGGGCGTACGAGCAGTACTTC | CASSPNSGRAYEQYF | TRBJ2-7 | TRBV7-6 | TRBD2 | NA
TGTGCCATCAGTGTCGGGAGGGCCGCAGATACGCAGTATTTT | CAISVGRAADTQYF | TRBJ2-3 | TRBV10-3 | TRBD2 | NA